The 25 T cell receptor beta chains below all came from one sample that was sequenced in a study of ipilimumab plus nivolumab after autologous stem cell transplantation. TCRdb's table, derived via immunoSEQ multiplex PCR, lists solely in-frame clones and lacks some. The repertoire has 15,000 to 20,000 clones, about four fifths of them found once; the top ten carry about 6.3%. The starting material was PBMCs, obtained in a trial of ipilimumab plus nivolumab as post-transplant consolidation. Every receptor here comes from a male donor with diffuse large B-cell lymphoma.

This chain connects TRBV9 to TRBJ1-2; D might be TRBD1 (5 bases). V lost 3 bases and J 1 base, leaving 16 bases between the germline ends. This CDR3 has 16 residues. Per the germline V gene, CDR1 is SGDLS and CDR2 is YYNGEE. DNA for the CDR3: TGTGCCAGCAGCGGATTCGGTGGACAAAATAACTATGGCTACACCTTC. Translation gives CASSGFGGQNNYGYTF.

CDR3 amino acids: CASSESGGDHYNEQFF. In DNA, the CDR3 is TGCGCCAGCAGTGAGTCCGGGGGGGACCACTACAATGAGCAGTTCTTC. The chain uses TRBV10-2 and TRBJ2-1; 8 bases are a match to TRBD2. Germline V gene data show CDR1 as WSHSY and CDR2 as SAAADI. CDR3 length: 16 amino acids. V lost 0 bases and J lost 3; bases outside the gene matches: 4.

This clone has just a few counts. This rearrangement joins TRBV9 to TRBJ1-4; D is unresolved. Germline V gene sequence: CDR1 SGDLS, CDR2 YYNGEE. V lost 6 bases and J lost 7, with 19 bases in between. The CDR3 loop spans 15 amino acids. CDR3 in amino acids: CASTVGIGVSEKLFF. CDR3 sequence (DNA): TGTGCCAGCACGGTGGGAATTGGGGTGTCTGAAAAACTGTTTTTT.

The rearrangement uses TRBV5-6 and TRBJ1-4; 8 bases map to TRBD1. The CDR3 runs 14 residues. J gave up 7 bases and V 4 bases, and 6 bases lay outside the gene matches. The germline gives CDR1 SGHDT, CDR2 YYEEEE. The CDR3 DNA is TGTGCCAGCAGCCTGGACAGGGAGGGTGAAAAACTGTTTTTT. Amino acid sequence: CASSLDREGEKLFF.

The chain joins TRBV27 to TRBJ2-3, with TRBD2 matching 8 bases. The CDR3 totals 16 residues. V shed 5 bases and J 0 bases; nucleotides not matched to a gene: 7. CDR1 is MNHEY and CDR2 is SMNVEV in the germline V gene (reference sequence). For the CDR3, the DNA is TGTGCCAGCAGTACGGGGGGCGGGGGGAGCACAGATACGCAGTATTTT. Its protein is CASSTGGGGSTDTQYF.

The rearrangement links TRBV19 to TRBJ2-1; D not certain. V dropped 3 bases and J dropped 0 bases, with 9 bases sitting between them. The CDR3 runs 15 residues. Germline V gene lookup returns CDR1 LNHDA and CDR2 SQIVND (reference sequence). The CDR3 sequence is CASSIPGGSYNEQFF. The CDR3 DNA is TGTGCCAGTAGTATCCCCGGCGGCTCCTACAATGAGCAGTTCTTC.

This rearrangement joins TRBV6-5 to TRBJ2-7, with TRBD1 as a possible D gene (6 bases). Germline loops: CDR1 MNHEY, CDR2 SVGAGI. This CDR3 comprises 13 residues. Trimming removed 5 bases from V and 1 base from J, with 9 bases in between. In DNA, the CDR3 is TGTGCCAGCAGTAAACAGGGTTCCTACGAGCAGTACTTC. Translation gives CASSKQGSYEQYF.

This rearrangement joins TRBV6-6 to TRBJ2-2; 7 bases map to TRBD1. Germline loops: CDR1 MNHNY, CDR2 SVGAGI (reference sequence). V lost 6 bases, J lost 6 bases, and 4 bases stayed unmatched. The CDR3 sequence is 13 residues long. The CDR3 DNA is TGTGCCAGCAGCCGACAGGGTCCCGGGGAGCTGTTTTTT. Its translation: CASSRQGPGELFF.

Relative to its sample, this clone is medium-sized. CDR3 sequence reads: CASSLGTGADTQYF. CDR3 in DNA: TGTGCCAGCAGCTTAGGGACAGGGGCAGATACGCAGTATTTT. The chain couples TRBV7-8 to TRBJ2-3, with 9 bases identical to TRBD1. CDR3 length: 14 residues. Germline V gives CDR1 SGHVS, CDR2 FQNEAQ. V shed 1 base and J 4 bases; nucleotides not matched to a gene: 0.

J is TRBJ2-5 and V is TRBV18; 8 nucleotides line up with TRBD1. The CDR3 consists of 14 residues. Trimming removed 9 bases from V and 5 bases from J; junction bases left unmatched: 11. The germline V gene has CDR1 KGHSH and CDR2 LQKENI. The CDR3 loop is CASRNPGGGETQYF. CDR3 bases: TGTGCCAGTCGTAATCCAGGGGGCGGCGAGACCCAGTACTTC.

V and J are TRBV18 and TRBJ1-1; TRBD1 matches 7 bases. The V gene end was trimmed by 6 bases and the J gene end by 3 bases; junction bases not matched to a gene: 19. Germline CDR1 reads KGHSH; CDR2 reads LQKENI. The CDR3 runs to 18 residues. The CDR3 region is CASSGIELQGFVYTEAFF. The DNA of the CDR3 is TGTGCCAGCTCCGGAATAGAGTTACAGGGGTTCGTGTACACTGAAGCTTTCTTT.

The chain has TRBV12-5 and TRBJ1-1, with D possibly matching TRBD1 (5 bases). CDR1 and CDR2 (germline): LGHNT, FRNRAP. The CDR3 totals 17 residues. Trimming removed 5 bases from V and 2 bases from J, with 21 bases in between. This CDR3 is CASGPGGKAAANTEAFF. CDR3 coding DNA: TGTGCTAGTGGTCCTGGGGGGAAGGCGGCGGCTAACACTGAAGCTTTCTTT.

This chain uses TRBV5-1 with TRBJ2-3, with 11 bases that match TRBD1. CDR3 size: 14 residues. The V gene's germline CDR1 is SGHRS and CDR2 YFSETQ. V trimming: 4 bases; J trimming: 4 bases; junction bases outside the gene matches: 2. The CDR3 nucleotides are TGCGCCAGCAGCGCGGGACAGGGGGCAGATACGCAGTATTTT. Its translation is CASSAGQGADTQYF.

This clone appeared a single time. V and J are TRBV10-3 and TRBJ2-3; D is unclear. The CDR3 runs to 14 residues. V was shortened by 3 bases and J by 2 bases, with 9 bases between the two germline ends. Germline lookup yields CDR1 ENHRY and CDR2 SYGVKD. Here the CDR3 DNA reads TGTGCCATCAGTGAAAATCGGCACACAGATACGCAGTATTTT. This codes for CAISENRHTDTQYF.

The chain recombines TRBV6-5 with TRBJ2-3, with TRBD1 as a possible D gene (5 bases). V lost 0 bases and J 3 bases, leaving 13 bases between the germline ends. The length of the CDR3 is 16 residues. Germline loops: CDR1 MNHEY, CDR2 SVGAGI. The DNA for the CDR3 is TGTGCCAGCAGTTACTCCTATAGGGGAATTACAGATACGCAGTATTTT. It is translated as CASSYSYRGITDTQYF.

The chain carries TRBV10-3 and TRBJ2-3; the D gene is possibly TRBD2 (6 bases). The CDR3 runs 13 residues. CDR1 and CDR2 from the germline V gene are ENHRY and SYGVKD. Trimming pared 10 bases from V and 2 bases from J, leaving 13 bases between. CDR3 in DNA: TGTGCCACCGGGGACTTAGACACAGATACGCAGTATTTT. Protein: CATGDLDTDTQYF.

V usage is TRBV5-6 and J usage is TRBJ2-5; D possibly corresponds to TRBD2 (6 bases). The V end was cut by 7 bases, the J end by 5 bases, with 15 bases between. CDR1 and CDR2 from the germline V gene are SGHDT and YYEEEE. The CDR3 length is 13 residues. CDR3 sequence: CASGTAGYETQYF. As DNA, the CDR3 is TGTGCCAGCGGAACTGCGGGGTATGAGACCCAGTACTTC.

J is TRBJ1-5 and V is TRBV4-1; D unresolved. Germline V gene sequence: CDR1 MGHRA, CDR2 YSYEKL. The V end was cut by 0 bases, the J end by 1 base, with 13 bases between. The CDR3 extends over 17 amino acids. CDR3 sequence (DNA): TGCGCCAGCAGCCAAGAAGGGCGGGGAAGGAGCAATCAGCCCCAGCATTTT. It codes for CASSQEGRGRSNQPQHF.

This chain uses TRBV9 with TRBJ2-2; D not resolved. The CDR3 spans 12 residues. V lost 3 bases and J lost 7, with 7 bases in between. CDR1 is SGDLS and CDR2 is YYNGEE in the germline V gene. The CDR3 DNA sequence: TGTGCCAGCAGCGCATCGATCGGGGAGCTGTTTTTT. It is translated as CASSASIGELFF.

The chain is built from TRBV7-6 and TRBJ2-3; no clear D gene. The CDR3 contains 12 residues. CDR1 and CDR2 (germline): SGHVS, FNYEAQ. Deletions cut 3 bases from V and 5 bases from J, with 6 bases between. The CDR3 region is CASSFGGDTQYF. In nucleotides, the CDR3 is TGTGCCAGCAGCTTTGGTGGAGATACGCAGTATTTT.

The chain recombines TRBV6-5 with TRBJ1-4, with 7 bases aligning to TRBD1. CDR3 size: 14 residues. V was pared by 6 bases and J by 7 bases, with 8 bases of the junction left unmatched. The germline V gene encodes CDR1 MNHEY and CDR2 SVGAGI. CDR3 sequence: CASRPRGRGEKLFF. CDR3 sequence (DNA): TGTGCCAGCAGACCCAGGGGGAGGGGTGAAAAACTGTTTTTT.

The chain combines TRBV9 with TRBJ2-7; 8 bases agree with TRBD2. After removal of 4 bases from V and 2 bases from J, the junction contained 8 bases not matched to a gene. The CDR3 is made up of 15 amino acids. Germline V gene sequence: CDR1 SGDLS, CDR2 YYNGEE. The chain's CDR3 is CASSLRGGAPYEQYF. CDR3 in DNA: TGTGCCAGCAGCCTCCGGGGGGGGGCTCCCTACGAGCAGTACTTC.

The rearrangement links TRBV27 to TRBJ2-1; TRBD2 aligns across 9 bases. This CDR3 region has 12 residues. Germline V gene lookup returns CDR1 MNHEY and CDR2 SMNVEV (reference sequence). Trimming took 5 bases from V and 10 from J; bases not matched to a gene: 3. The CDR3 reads CASSPLAGEQFF. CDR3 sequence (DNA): TGTGCCAGCAGTCCTCTAGCGGGGGAGCAGTTCTTC.

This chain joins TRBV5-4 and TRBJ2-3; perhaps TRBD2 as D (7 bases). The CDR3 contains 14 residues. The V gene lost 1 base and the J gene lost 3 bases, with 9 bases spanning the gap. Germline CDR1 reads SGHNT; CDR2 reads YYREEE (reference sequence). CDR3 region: CASSLRGGTDTQYF. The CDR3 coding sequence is TGTGCCAGCAGCTTGAGGGGGGGGACAGATACGCAGTATTTT.

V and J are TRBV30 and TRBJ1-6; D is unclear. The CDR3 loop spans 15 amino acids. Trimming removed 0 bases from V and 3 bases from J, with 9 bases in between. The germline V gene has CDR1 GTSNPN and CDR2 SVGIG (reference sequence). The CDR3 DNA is TGTGCCTGGAGTGTACGCAGTAACTATAATTCACCCCTCCACTTT. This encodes CAWSVRSNYNSPLHF.